The rows below give T cell receptor beta chains drawn from one sample of a study of shared clonotypes between healthy human individuals. Libraries were prepared by immunoSEQ multiplex PCR; TCRdb keeps only in-frame clonotypes and omits some of them. The sample holds 2 million to 2.5 million clones, roughly 94% seen once. Sequencing was done on a sample of naive CD4+ T cells sorted from blood. The receptors derive from a man younger than 35 in good health. The CDR3 runs from the conserved cysteine through the conserved F or W. D genes are given only for firm matches. Expanded clones get a size class; other rows say once, few or many, or leave the size out.

v_gene	d_gene	abundance	j_gene	CDR3nt	CDR3aa
TRBV10-3	TRBD1	-	TRBJ1-5	TGTGCCATCAGTGACAGGGGGCGGGAGAGCAATCAGCCCCAGCATTTT	CAISDRGRESNQPQHF
TRBV5-4	-	-	TRBJ1-1	TGTGCCAGCAGCTTGTTCGGCAGGGGATACACTGAAGCTTTCTTT	CASSLFGRGYTEAFF
TRBV19	-	-	TRBJ2-7	TGTGCCAGTAGTGGGGTCTCCTACGAGCAGTACTTC	CASSGVSYEQYF
TRBV19	-	-	TRBJ2-2	TGTGCCAGTAGTATAGCTACCGGGGAGCTGTTTTTT	CASSIATGELFF
TRBV5-1	-	-	TRBJ2-7	TGCGCCAGCAGCAACTCAAACCCTGGAGGGCTGTACTTC	CASSNSNPGGLYF
TRBV6-6	-	-	TRBJ2-7	TGTGCCAGCACCCAAAACGGAGAAGAGCAGTACTTC	CASTQNGEEQYF
TRBV7-8	TRBD1	-	TRBJ1-5	TGTGCCAGCAGCTTCCTGGACAGGGAGAGGCAGCCCCAGCATTTT	CASSFLDRERQPQHF
TRBV2	TRBD1	-	TRBJ2-7	TGTGCCAGCACGGGTCGGGGACAGGAAAGCTCCTACGAGCAGTACTTC	CASTGRGQESSYEQYF
TRBV9	-	-	TRBJ2-5	TGTGCCAGCAGCGGGCAAGGGCCGGGCATGGAGACCCAGTACTTC	CASSGQGPGMETQYF
TRBV7-9	-	-	TRBJ1-4	TGTGCCAGCAGTTCCACCAAGGGGGATGGAAAAACTCTGTTTTTT	CASSSTKGDGKTLFF
TRBV30	-	-	TRBJ2-6	TGTGCCTGGAGTGTACCCGGGCTCGGGGCCAACGTCCTGACTTTC	CAWSVPGLGANVLTF
TRBV30	-	once	TRBJ1-6	TGTGCCTGGAGTGTAGCGAGGCTGGGGAATTCACCCCTCCACTTT	CAWSVARLGNSPLHF
TRBV6-4	TRBD1	-	TRBJ1-5	TGTGCCAGCAGTGACTCCGAGACAGGGCGAGGAAATAGCAATCAGCCCCAGCATTTT	CASSDSETGRGNSNQPQHF
TRBV10-1	-	-	TRBJ2-7	TGCGCCAGCAGTGAGTCTGGAACTCCTCTCGAGCAGTACTTC	CASSESGTPLEQYF